This T cell receptor beta chain was captured by sequencing in a study of T cell repertoires in ileal Crohn's disease. TCRdb's copy holds only in-frame clones and misses some; the assay was immunoSEQ multiplex PCR. This table holds several thousand clones, 78% found once. Remarks on this clone: The same CDR3 arises from other DNA sequences in this sample as well.

CDR1 SNHLY and CDR2 FYNNEI come from the germline V gene. The CDR3 contains 16 residues. Trimming left V 4 bases short and J 0 bases short, with 14 bases between. Surgical specimens yielded lamina propria lymphocytes, which were density-gradient separated and then sorted. Sequences were obtained from CD4+ T cells sorted from the ileum. The TCR comes from an adult with Crohn's disease. The V gene is TRBV2, the J gene TRBJ2-3, with D tentatively TRBD1 (6 bases). This chain's CDR3 is CASSADRSLSTDTQYF. CDR3 DNA: TGTGCCAGCAGTGCCGACAGGAGTCTCAGCACAGATACGCAGTATTTT.